These 30 T cell receptor beta chains were all obtained from the same sample, sequenced in a study of beta chain features in type 1 diabetes. As every portion of the isolated RNA was reverse transcribed, the sequencing read expressed TCRB transcripts. Method: immunoSEQ multiplex PCR; TCRdb's copy keeps in-frame clones and lacks some. Among some 900,000 clones listed, roughly a sixth were seen once. The sample comprised naive CD4+ T cells from blood. These receptors were taken from a woman younger than 30 in good health.

The chain couples TRBV25-1 to TRBJ2-1; D call uncertain. CDR1 and CDR2 (germline): MGHDK, SYGVNS. Trimming cost V 9 bases and J 6 bases, with 15 bases left between them. This CDR3 spans 13 amino acids. The chain's CDR3 is CARIKGGSNEQFF. In nucleotides, the CDR3 is TGTGCCAGGATCAAGGGTGGCAGCAATGAGCAGTTCTTC.

The V and J genes are TRBV7-6 and TRBJ2-5; D remains unclear. CDR1 is SGHVS, CDR2 FNYEAQ, per germline. Trimming took 3 bases from V and 10 from J, leaving 15 bases between them. The CDR3 covers 13 residues. In nucleotides, the CDR3 is TGTGCCAGCAGCTTCCAACGCGGTGAGGACCAGTACTTC. Protein product: CASSFQRGEDQYF.

The gene calls are TRBV2 and TRBJ2-1; 7 nucleotides align to TRBD1. J was trimmed by 0 bases and V by 8 bases; bases with no gene match: 4. Germline CDR1 SNHLY, CDR2 FYNNEI. The CDR3 runs 14 residues. The CDR3 loop is CASRQGSSYNEQFF. CDR3 in DNA: TGTGCCAGCCGACAGGGAAGCTCCTACAATGAGCAGTTCTTC.

This chain joins TRBV28 and TRBJ2-3, with D tentatively TRBD2 (6 bases). Germline lookup yields CDR1 MDHEN and CDR2 SYDVKM. The CDR3 contains 14 residues. V lost 4 bases and J 1 base, leaving 9 bases between the germline ends. CDR3 loop: CASSWGVGTDTQYF. The CDR3 DNA is TGTGCCAGCAGTTGGGGGGTGGGCACAGATACGCAGTATTTT.

This clone was picked up a small number of times. The sample holds other DNA sequences that translate to the same CDR3. CDR3 nucleotides: TGTGCCAGCAGTGGACAGATCTACGAGCAGTACTTC. Its translation is CASSGQIYEQYF. The chain recombines TRBV28 with TRBJ2-7, with D maybe TRBD1 (6 bases). Germline CDR1 MDHEN, CDR2 SYDVKM. Deletions cut 5 bases from V and 3 bases from J, with 8 bases between. The CDR3 covers 12 residues.

This clone came up a few times. The V call is TRBV5-1, the J call TRBJ1-1; D is ambiguous. Trimming removed 0 bases from V and 1 base from J, with 16 bases in between. Germline CDR1 and CDR2: SGHRS and YFSETQ. The length of the CDR3 is 17 residues. CDR3 nucleotide sequence: TGCGCCAGCAGCTTGGGATATCGGGCAGCAGCGAACACTGAAGCTTTCTTT. It specifies CASSLGYRAAANTEAFF.

The sample holds a few counts of this clone. The V gene is TRBV6-6, the J gene TRBJ2-6; the D is unclear. Germline lookup yields CDR1 MNHNY and CDR2 SVGAGI (reference sequence). This CDR3 contains 14 residues. The V and J ends lost 10 bases and 0 bases respectively, with 10 bases between them. CDR3 bases: TGTGCCACCTACGGATACTCTGGGGCCAACGTCCTGACTTTC. It encodes CATYGYSGANVLTF.

This clone was found a few times. The rearrangement uses TRBV14 and TRBJ2-2; no clear D. This CDR3 has 14 residues. The germline V gene has CDR1 SGHDN and CDR2 FVKESK. V lost 0 bases and J lost 5, with 7 bases in between. This chain's CDR3 is CASSQDWSTGELFF. The CDR3 DNA sequence: TGTGCCAGCAGCCAAGATTGGTCGACCGGGGAGCTGTTTTTT.

The rearrangement joins TRBV9 to TRBJ2-1; D might be TRBD2 (5 bases). The CDR3 length is 14 residues. Germline V gives CDR1 SGDLS, CDR2 YYNGEE. Trimming cost V 0 bases and J 10 bases, with 14 bases left between them. Here the CDR3 reads CASSVDLISGEQFF. In nucleotides, the CDR3 is TGTGCCAGCAGCGTAGACCTCATCTCGGGGGAGCAGTTCTTC.

The chain is built from TRBV9 and TRBJ2-1, with 12 bases matching TRBD2. Trimming removed 4 bases from V and 9 bases from J; junction bases left unmatched: 14. Germline lookup yields CDR1 SGDLS and CDR2 YYNGEE. The CDR3 spans 17 residues. CDR3 bases: TGTGCCAGCAGCCCTCAGACTAGCGGGAGATTTGGCGGTGAGCAGTTCTTC. Encoded protein: CASSPQTSGRFGGEQFF.

The table lists this clone with a few counts. The rearrangement joins TRBV2 to TRBJ2-7, with D perhaps being TRBD1 or TRBD2 (5 bases each). Trimming removed 6 bases at V and 5 bases at J, with 17 bases between. Germline V gene data show CDR1 as SNHLY and CDR2 as FYNNEI. The CDR3 consists of 14 residues. The CDR3 here is CASRGLVGTHEQYF. The CDR3 DNA is TGTGCCAGCAGGGGTCTTGTTGGGACCCACGAGCAGTACTTC.

The rearrangement uses TRBV5-1 and TRBJ2-6; 11 bases align to TRBD2. Germline loops: CDR1 SGHRS, CDR2 YFSETQ. The CDR3 consists of 21 residues. With 4 bases clipped from V and 0 bases from J, the junction kept 15 bases outside the gene matches. The CDR3 DNA reads as TGCGCCAGCAGCCCGAGAGGGGTACGACTAGCGGGGTTCTCTGGGGCCAACGTCCTGACTTTC. Its protein product is CASSPRGVRLAGFSGANVLTF.

This clone was picked up a small number of times. V gene TRBV7-6 combines with J gene TRBJ2-7; D gene ambiguous. V gave up 2 bases and J gave up 2 bases, with 22 bases separating them. This CDR3 has 18 residues. Germline V gene data show CDR1 as SGHVS and CDR2 as FNYEAQ. The CDR3 DNA sequence: TGTGCCAGCAGCTTAATTACGCCGATGGCAGGACGCCCCTACGAGCAGTACTTC. It is translated as CASSLITPMAGRPYEQYF.

This clone was seen a handful of times. This chain uses TRBV29-1 with TRBJ2-3, with TRBD2 matching 9 bases. This CDR3 has 14 residues. Germline V gene sequence: CDR1 SQVTM, CDR2 ANQGSEA. DNA of the CDR3: TGCAGTAGCGGGAGAAGTAGAAGCACAGATACGCAGTATTTT. Residues: CSSGRSRSTDTQYF.

In its sample, this clone was seen a few times. The chain uses TRBV5-1 and TRBJ2-2, with TRBD1 as a possible D gene (6 bases). The V and J ends lost 4 bases and 1 base respectively, with 14 bases between them. The CDR3 runs 16 residues. CDR1 and CDR2 from the germline V gene are SGHRS and YFSETQ. The CDR3: CASSLITGRNTGELFF. The DNA for the CDR3 is TGCGCCAGCAGCCTAATAACAGGGCGGAACACCGGGGAGCTGTTTTTT.

A few counts support this clone. The chain couples TRBV4-3 to TRBJ2-3; 8 bases agree with TRBD2. The ends lost 4 bases at V and 4 bases at J; junction bases unmatched: 7. The V gene's germline CDR1 is LGHNA and CDR2 YSLEER. The CDR3 totals 15 residues. The CDR3 nucleotides are TGCGCCAGCAGCCCAGGCGCGGGAGGAGCAGATACGCAGTATTTT. This translates into CASSPGAGGADTQYF.

This clone was seen a few times. The rearrangement links TRBV9 to TRBJ2-7; D is undetermined. The CDR3 runs to 16 residues. Trimming cost V 0 bases and J 3 bases, with 16 bases left between them. The germline V gene encodes CDR1 SGDLS and CDR2 YYNGEE. CDR3 sequence (DNA): TGTGCCAGCAGCGTAGAGTCCTTGGCGGCCTACTACGAGCAGTACTTC. It codes for CASSVESLAAYYEQYF. The variable domain in full, completed from reference TRBV9 and TRBJ2-7, reads DSGVTQTPKHLITATGQRVTLRCSPRSGDLSVYWYQQSLDQGLQFLIQYYNGEERAKGNILERFSAQQFPDLHSELNLSSLELGDSALYFCASSVESLAAYYEQYFGPGTRLTVT.

V gene TRBV23-1 combines with J gene TRBJ2-7; perhaps TRBD1 as D (6 bases). TRBV23-1 is an ORF; its function is uncertain. The CDR3 totals 14 residues. Trimming cost V 5 bases and J 5 bases, with 16 bases left between them. The CDR3 DNA sequence: TGCGCCAGCAGTGCCGACAGGTACATCGACGAGCAGTACTTC. Amino acid sequence: CASSADRYIDEQYF.

This clone was seen more than once but under ten times. CDR3 nucleotides: TGCAGCGCGGGACTAGCGGGAGCTTATGAGCAGTTCTTC. As protein: CSAGLAGAYEQFF. The J gene is TRBJ2-1, the V gene TRBV29-1, with 14 bases fitting TRBD2. V trimming: 7 bases; J trimming: 8 bases; junction bases outside the gene matches: 4. Germline loops: CDR1 SQVTM, CDR2 ANQGSEA. The CDR3 extends over 13 amino acids.

This clone appeared a few times. The chain couples TRBV7-6 to TRBJ2-2; a possible D gene is TRBD1 (6 bases). This CDR3 has 15 residues. Between the trimmed V and J ends, which lost 1 base and 0 bases, there was a span of 6 bases. CDR1 SGHVS and CDR2 FNYEAQ come from the germline V gene. The CDR3 DNA sequence: TGTGCCAGCAGCTTAGGACAGGCGAACACCGGGGAGCTGTTTTTT. The encoded protein is CASSLGQANTGELFF.

This clone was seen a handful of times. The chain has TRBV2 and TRBJ2-2; TRBD1 matches 8 bases. This CDR3 is 17 amino acids long. The V gene's germline CDR1 is SNHLY and CDR2 FYNNEI. The V segment lost 9 bases and the J segment 6 bases; nucleotides outside the gene matches: 18. CDR3 nucleotide sequence: TGTGCCAGTGGACAGGGAATTTCTAGCGCCTTCCCCGGGGAGCTGTTTTTT. It codes for CASGQGISSAFPGELFF. The variable domain in full, completed from reference TRBV2 and TRBJ2-2, reads EPEVTQTPSHQVTQMGQEVILRCVPISNHLYFYWYRQILGQKVEFLVSFYNNEISEKSEIFDDQFSVERPDGSNFTLKIRSTKLEDSAMYFCASGQGISSAFPGELFFGEGSRLTVL.

V and J are TRBV7-2 and TRBJ2-2; D unresolved. Trimming stripped 1 base from V and 7 bases from J, with 7 bases between. Germline V gene lookup returns CDR1 SGHTA and CDR2 FQGNSA. This CDR3 has 13 amino acids. The CDR3 coding sequence is TGTGCCAGCAGCTTAGAGGTATACGGGGAGCTGTTTTTT. Amino acids: CASSLEVYGELFF. Filled out from reference TRBV7-2 and TRBJ2-2, the complete variable domain reads GAGVSQSPSNKVTEKGKDVELRCDPISGHTALYWYRQSLGQGLEFLIYFQGNSAPDKSGLPSDRFSAERTGGSVSTLTIQRTQQEDSAVYLCASSLEVYGELFFGEGSRLTVL.

The table lists this clone with a few counts. The rearrangement joins TRBV7-6 to TRBJ2-7; D unclear. Trimming left V 5 bases short and J 0 bases short, with 11 bases between. CDR3 size: 14 residues. Per the germline V gene, CDR1 is SGHVS and CDR2 is FNYEAQ. CDR3 coding DNA: TGTGCCAGCAGCCCAGGTCAAAGCTCCTACGAGCAGTACTTC. Protein product: CASSPGQSSYEQYF.

V usage is TRBV28 and J usage is TRBJ2-5, with no clear D. CDR1 and CDR2 from the germline V gene are MDHEN and SYDVKM. The CDR3 spans 12 residues. Trimming took 4 bases from V and 2 from J, leaving 5 bases between them. The CDR3 bases are TGTGCCAGCAGTTCAGCACAAGAGACCCAGTACTTC. Its translation is CASSSAQETQYF.

The chain employs TRBV27 and TRBJ2-2; D remains unclear. The CDR3 totals 14 residues. Trimming stripped 5 bases from V and 4 bases from J, with 11 bases between. The germline V gene encodes CDR1 MNHEY and CDR2 SMNVEV (reference sequence). CDR3 in amino acids: CASSVARATGELFF. In DNA, the CDR3 is TGTGCCAGCAGTGTCGCCCGGGCCACCGGGGAGCTGTTTTTT.

This clone has just a few counts. The genes are TRBV7-2 and TRBJ1-1; 8 nucleotides align to TRBD1. Losses at the gene ends were 5 bases for V and 6 bases for J; bases not matched to a gene: 17. In germline, CDR1 is SGHTA, CDR2 FQGNSA. The CDR3 loop spans 17 amino acids. The CDR3 is CASSLRSRTGRNPEAFF. The CDR3 nucleotides read TGTGCCAGCAGCCTAAGATCCCGGACAGGGCGCAACCCTGAAGCTTTCTTT. Combining the CDR3 with reference TRBV7-2 and TRBJ1-1 gives the whole variable domain GAGVSQSPSNKVTEKGKDVELRCDPISGHTALYWYRQSLGQGLEFLIYFQGNSAPDKSGLPSDRFSAERTGGSVSTLTIQRTQQEDSAVYLCASSLRSRTGRNPEAFFGQGTRLTVV.

This clone has only a few counts. V gene TRBV19 combines with J gene TRBJ1-1; D is possibly TRBD1 (6 bases). This CDR3 comprises 15 residues. Germline loops: CDR1 LNHDA, CDR2 SQIVND (reference sequence). Trimming removed 7 bases at V and 1 base at J, with 16 bases between. The CDR3 sequence is CASTLDSRRNTEAFF. For the CDR3, the DNA is TGTGCCAGTACCCTGGACAGTCGGAGGAACACTGAAGCTTTCTTT.

Comments on this clone: This same CDR3 is encoded by further DNA sequences in the sample. The chain joins TRBV6-5 to TRBJ2-1; D remains ambiguous. V was pared by 0 bases and J by 1 base, with 10 bases between. The germline V gene encodes CDR1 MNHEY and CDR2 SVGAGI. There are 16 residues in the CDR3. CDR3: CASSYSSRSSYNEQFF. The CDR3 DNA sequence: TGTGCCAGCAGTTACTCTTCTCGTTCGTCCTACAATGAGCAGTTCTTC.

The chain links TRBV28 to TRBJ2-7; 10 nucleotides match TRBD2. V was clipped by 7 bases and J by 4 bases; unmatched bases: 10. The germline gives CDR1 MDHEN, CDR2 SYDVKM. There are 15 residues in the CDR3. The CDR3 nucleotides read TGTGCCAGCACATCCCCTAGCGGGAGTCGGTACGAGCAGTACTTC. As protein: CASTSPSGSRYEQYF.

In this sample, this clone turned up a few times. CDR3 protein: CASSSGTYTDTQYF. The CDR3 DNA is TGTGCCAGCAGCTCCGGGACCTACACAGATACGCAGTATTTT. The chain joins TRBV5-4 to TRBJ2-3; D possibly uses TRBD1 or TRBD2 (5 bases each). The germline V gene encodes CDR1 SGHNT and CDR2 YYREEE (reference sequence). Trimming left V 3 bases short and J 2 bases short, with 10 bases between. The CDR3 extends over 14 amino acids.